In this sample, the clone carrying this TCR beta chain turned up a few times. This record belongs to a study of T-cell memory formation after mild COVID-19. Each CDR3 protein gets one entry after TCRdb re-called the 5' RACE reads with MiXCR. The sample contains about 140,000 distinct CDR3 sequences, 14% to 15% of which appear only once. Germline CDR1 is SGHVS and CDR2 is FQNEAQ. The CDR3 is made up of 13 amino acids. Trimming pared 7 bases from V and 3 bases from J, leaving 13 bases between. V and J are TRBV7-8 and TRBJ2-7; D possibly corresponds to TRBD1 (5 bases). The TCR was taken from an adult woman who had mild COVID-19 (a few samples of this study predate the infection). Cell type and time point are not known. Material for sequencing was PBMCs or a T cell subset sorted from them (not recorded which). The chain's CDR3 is CASTDTDLYEQYF. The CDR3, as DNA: TGTGCCAGCACGGACACGGACCTCTACGAGCAGTACTTC.